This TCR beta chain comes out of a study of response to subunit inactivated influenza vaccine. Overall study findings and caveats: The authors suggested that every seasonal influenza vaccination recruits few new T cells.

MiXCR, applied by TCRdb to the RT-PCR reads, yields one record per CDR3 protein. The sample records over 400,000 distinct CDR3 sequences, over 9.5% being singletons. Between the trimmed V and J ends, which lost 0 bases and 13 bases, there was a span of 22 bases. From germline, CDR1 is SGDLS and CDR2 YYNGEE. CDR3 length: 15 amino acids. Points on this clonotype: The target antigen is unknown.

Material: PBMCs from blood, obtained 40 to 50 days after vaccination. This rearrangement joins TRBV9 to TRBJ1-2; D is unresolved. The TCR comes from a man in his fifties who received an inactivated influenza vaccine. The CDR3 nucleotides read TGTGCCAGCAGCGTAGCCCCCGACAACGGGCATGACTCCACCTTC. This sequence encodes CASSVAPDNGHDSTF.